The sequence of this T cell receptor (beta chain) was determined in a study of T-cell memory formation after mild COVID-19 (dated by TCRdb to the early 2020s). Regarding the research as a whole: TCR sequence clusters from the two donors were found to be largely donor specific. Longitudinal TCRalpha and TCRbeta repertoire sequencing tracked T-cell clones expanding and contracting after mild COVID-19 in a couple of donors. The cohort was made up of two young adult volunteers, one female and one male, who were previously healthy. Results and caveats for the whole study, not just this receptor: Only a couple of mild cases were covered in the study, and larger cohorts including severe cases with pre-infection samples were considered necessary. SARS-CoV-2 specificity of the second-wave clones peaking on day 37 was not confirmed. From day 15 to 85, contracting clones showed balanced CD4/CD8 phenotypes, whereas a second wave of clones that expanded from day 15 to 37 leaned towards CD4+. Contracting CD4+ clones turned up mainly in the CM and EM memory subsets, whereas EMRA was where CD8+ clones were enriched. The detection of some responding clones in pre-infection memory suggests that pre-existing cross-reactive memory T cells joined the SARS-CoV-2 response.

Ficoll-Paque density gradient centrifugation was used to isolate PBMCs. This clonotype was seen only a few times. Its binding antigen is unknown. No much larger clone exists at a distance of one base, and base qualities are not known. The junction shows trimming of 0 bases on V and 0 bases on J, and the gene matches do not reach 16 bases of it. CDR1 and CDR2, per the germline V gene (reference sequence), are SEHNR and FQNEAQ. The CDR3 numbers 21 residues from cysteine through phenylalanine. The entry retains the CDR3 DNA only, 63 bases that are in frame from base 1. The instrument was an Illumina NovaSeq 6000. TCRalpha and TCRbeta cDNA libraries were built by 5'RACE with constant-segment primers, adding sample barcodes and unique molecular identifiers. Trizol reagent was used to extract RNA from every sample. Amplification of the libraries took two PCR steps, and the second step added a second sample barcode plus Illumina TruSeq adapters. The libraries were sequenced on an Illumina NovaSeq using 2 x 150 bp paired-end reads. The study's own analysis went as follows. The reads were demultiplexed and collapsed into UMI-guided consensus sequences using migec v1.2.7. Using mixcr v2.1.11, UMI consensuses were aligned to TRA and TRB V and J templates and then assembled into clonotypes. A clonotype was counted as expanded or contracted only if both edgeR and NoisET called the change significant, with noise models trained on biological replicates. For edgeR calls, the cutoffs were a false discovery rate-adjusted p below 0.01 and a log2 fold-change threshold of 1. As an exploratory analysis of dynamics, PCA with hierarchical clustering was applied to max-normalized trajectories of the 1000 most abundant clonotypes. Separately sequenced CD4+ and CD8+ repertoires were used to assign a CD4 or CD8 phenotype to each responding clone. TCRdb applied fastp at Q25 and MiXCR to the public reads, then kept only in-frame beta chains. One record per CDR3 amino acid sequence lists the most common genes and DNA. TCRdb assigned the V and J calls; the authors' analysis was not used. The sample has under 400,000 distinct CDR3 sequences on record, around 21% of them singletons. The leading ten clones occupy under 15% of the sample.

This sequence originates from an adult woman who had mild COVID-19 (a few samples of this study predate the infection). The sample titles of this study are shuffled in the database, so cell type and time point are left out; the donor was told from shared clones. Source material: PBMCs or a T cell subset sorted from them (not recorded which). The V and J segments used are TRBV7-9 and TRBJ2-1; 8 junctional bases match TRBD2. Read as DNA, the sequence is TGTGCCAGCAGCTTAGCGCTTCTTGGGGTAGCGGGAAGATCCTCCTACAATGAGCAGTTCTTC. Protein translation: CASSLALLGVAGRSSYNEQFF.